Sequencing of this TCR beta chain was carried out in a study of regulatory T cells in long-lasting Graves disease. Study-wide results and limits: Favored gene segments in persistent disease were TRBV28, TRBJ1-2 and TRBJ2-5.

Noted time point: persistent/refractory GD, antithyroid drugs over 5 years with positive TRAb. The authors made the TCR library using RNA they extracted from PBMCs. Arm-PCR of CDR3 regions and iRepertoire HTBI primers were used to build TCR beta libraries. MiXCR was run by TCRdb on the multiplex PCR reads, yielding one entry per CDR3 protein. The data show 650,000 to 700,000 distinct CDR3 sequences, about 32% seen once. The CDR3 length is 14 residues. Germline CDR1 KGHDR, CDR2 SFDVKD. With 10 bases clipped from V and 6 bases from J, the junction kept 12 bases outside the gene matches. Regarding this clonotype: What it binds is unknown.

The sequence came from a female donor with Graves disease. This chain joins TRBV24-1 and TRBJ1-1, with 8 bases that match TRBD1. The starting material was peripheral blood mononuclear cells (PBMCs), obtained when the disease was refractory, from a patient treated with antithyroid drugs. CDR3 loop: CATTSTGGKAEAFF. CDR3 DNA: TGTGCCACAACCTCTACAGGGGGGAAGGCTGAAGCTTTCTTT.